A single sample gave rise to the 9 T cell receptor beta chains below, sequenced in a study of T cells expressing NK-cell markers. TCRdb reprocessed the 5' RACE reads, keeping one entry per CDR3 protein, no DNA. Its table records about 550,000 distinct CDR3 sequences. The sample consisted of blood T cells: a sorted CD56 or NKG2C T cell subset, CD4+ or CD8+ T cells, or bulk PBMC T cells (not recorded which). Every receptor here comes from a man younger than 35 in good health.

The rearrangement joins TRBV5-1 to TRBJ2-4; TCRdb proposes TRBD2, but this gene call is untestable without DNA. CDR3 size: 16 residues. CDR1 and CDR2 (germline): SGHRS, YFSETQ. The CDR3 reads CASSSSGRGAKNIQYF.

This chain's CDR3 is CSAGDGLYGYTF. The chain has TRBV20-1 and TRBJ1-2. Germline V gene sequence: CDR1 DFQATT, CDR2 SNEGSKA (reference sequence). The CDR3 has 12 residues.

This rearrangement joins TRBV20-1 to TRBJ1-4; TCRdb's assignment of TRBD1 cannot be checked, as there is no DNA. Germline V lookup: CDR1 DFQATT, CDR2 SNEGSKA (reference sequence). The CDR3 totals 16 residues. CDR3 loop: CSAKLGPGRTNEKLFF.

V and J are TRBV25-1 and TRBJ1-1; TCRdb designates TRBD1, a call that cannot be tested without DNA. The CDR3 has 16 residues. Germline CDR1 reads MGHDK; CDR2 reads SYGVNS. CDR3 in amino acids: CASSEFPTTGNTEAFF.

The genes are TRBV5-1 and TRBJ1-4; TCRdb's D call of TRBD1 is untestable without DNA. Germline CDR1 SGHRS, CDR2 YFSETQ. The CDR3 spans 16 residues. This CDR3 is CASSSGGAATNEKLFF.

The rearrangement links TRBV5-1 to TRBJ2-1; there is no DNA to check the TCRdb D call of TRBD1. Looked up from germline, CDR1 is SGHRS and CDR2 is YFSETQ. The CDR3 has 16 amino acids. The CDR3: CASSLAGGEGYNEQFF.

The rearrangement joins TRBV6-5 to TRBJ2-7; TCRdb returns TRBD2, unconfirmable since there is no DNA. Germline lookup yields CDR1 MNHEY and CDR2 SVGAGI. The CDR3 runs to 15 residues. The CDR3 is CASSYNQRGSYEQYF.

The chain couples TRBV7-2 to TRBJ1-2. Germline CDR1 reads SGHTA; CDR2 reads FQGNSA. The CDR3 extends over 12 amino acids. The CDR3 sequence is CASSPYAGGYTF. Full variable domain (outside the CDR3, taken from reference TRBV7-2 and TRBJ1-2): GAGVSQSPSNKVTEKGKDVELRCDPISGHTALYWYRQSLGQGLEFLIYFQGNSAPDKSGLPSDRFSAERTGGSVSTLTIQRTQQEDSAVYLCASSPYAGGYTFGSGTRLTVV.

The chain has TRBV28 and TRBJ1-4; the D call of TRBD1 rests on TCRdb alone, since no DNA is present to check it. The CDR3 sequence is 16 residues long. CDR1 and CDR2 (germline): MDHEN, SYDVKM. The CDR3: CASRDRVFSRSEKLFF.